This T cell receptor beta chain was captured in a study of T cell responses to AZD1222 COVID-19 vaccine. Looking at the study overall: Pooling covered second doses at about 4 or about 12 weeks.

V was shortened by 5 bases and J by 10 bases, with 15 bases between the two germline ends. Germline CDR1 reads SGHTA; CDR2 reads FQGNSA. This CDR3 spans 13 amino acids. This clone was counted once. Its specificity is unknown. The study, taken as a whole, reports: Spike-specific TCR breadth and depth were elevated following two AZD1222 doses. Most donors were white British and more were female, and clonal diversity was possibly underestimated. Targets within unmutated variant regions were reportedly found for nearly half of spike-specific TCRs.

Libraries were prepared by immunoSEQ multiplex PCR; TCRdb keeps only in-frame clonotypes and omits some of them. The sample has about 100,000 clones, approximately 86% seen once. This sequence joins TRBV7-2 and TRBJ2-1; D could derive from TRBD1 or TRBD2 (5 bases each). Specimen: peripheral blood, collected on day 0 of AZD1222 vaccination. The origin of this receptor is an adult in good health. The CDR3 spells CASSGIRGAEQFF. The CDR3 DNA follows: TGTGCCAGCAGCGGAATAAGGGGAGCGGAGCAGTTCTTC.